This T cell receptor beta chain was recorded in a study of immune characteristics of hereditary and idiopathic chronic pancreatitis. The length of the CDR3 is 15 residues. Trimming at V came to 6 bases and at J to 9 bases, leaving 9 bases not matched to a gene. The V gene's germline CDR1 is LGHDT and CDR2 YNNKEL (reference sequence). In its sample, this clone was seen a few times. Its cognate antigen is unknown. The pancreas tissue came from patients undergoing total pancreatectomy with islet autotransplantation. Patients with known diabetes were not included. Clones were read by immunoSEQ multiplex PCR, and TCRdb kept only the in-frame ones, dropping some. The profile shows 5,600 or so clones, about 70% of them singletons. Study conclusions and caveats: Alcohol-related chronic pancreatitis was not included in this study. Both chronic pancreatitis groups had higher TCRbeta diversity and lower clonality than controls.

This sequence originates from a human donor with chronic pancreatitis. The V and J genes are TRBV3-1 (or the pseudogene TRBV3-2) and TRBJ1-6; 9 bases agree with TRBD1. Specimen: pancreas tissue with hereditary chronic pancreatitis. Here the CDR3 reads CASSLLGQGISPLHF. CDR3 coding DNA: TGTGCCAGCAGTCTCCTAGGACAGGGGATTTCACCCCTCCACTTT.